The source of this T cell receptor (beta chain) is a study of early T cells in non-severe SARS-CoV-2 infection. Study-wide findings and caveats: The study's VDJdb matching favored anti-spike CD8 responses and missed private and CD4 specificities.

Individual cDNA molecules carried attached unique molecular identifiers. MiXCR, run by TCRdb on the 5' RACE reads, gives a single entry per CDR3 protein. The profile shows fewer than 80,000 distinct CDR3 sequences, about 12% of them singletons. In its sample, this clonotype was seen a few times. What it recognizes is unknown. Germline V lookup: CDR1 MDHEN, CDR2 SYDVKM. This CDR3 region has 15 residues. Trimming removed 5 bases from V and 4 bases from J; junction bases left unmatched: 7. The specimen comprised whole blood, sampled at baseline. The chain carries TRBV28 and TRBJ2-7; the match to TRBD1 covers 11 bases. This receptor was obtained from an adult who was a healthcare worker with PCR-confirmed SARS-CoV-2 infection or an uninfected control (not recorded which). The donor label of this sample is uncertain. Here the CDR3 DNA reads TGTGCCAGCAGTGCTCGCGGACAGGGGGCATACGAGCAGTACGTC. Its translation is CASSARGQGAYEQYV.